The entry below gives a single TCR beta chain sequence along with its context. What it recognizes is unknown. The data derive from a study of T cell responses to AZD1222 COVID-19 vaccine. In the study overall: Analyses pooled second doses at about 4 or about 12 weeks. General study points: The donor group comprised mostly white British people and more females; the analysis possibly underestimated clonal diversity.

Measured with immunoSEQ multiplex PCR; TCRdb has only the in-frame clones, and not every one. Counted here are around 180,000 clones, approximately 90% occurring once; the ten biggest clones make up about 2.6%. Germline CDR1 is LGHDT and CDR2 is YNNKEL (reference sequence). The CDR3 covers 14 residues. Trimming took off 0 bases at V and 3 bases at J, with 8 bases between the two ends. The J gene is TRBJ1-1, the V gene TRBV3-1 (or the pseudogene TRBV3-2), with no clear D. The clonotype comes from an adult in good health. Source: peripheral blood, taken on day 0 of AZD1222 vaccination. CDR3 sequence: CASSQEGRYTEAFF. The CDR3 DNA reads as TGTGCCAGCAGCCAAGAAGGTCGATACACTGAAGCTTTCTTT.